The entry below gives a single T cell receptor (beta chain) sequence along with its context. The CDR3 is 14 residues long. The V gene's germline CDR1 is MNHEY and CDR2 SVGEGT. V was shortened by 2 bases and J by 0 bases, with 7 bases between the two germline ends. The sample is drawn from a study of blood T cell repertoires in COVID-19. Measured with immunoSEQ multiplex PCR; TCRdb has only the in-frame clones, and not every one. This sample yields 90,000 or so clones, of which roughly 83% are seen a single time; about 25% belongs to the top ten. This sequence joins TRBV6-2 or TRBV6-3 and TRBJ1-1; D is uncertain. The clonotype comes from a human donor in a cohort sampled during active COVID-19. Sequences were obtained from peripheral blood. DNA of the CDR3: TGTGCCAGCAGTTACGCCAGGATGAACACTGAAGCTTTCTTT. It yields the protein CASSYARMNTEAFF.